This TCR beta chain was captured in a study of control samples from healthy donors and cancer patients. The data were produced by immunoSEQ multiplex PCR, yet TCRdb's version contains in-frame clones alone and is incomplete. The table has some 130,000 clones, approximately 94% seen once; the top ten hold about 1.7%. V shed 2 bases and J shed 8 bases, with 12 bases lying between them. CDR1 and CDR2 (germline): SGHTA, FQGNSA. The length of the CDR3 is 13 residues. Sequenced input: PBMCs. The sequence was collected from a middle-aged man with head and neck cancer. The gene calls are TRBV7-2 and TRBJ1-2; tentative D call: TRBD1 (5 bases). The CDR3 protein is CASSLRPRDGYTF. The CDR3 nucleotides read TGTGCCAGCAGCTTACGGCCCAGGGACGGCTACACCTTC.